This paragraph reports one T cell receptor (beta chain). Its specificity is unknown. V lost 8 bases and J lost 8; bases outside the gene matches: 8. This CDR3 contains 14 residues. The germline CDR1 and CDR2 sequences are LGHNA and YNFKEQ. The data are from a study of cytomegalovirus exposure and HLA in healthy donors. PCR primers comprised 60 Vbeta and 13 Jbeta primers. The repertoire was sequenced with immunoSEQ multiplex PCR; TCRdb's copy has only in-frame clones and lacks some. The table shows approximately 100,000 clones, with about four fifths occurring only once. General study points: TCR beta sequences reportedly predicted the HLA-A and HLA-B alleles of most subjects accurately. According to an earlier analysis, most TCR beta V segments yielded productive rearrangements about 90% or about 30% of the time. In a later analysis, DRB1 alleles had the most associated TCRs; HLA-C alleles the fewest.

Sequenced material: PBMCs. The V and J genes are TRBV4-2 and TRBJ1-4; 10 bases align to TRBD1. This sequence was found in a woman aged 40 to 50 in good health and CMV-seronegative. Here the CDR3 DNA reads TGTGCCAGCGGAGGGACAGGGGTTAGGGAAAAACTGTTTTTT. Residues: CASGGTGVREKLFF.